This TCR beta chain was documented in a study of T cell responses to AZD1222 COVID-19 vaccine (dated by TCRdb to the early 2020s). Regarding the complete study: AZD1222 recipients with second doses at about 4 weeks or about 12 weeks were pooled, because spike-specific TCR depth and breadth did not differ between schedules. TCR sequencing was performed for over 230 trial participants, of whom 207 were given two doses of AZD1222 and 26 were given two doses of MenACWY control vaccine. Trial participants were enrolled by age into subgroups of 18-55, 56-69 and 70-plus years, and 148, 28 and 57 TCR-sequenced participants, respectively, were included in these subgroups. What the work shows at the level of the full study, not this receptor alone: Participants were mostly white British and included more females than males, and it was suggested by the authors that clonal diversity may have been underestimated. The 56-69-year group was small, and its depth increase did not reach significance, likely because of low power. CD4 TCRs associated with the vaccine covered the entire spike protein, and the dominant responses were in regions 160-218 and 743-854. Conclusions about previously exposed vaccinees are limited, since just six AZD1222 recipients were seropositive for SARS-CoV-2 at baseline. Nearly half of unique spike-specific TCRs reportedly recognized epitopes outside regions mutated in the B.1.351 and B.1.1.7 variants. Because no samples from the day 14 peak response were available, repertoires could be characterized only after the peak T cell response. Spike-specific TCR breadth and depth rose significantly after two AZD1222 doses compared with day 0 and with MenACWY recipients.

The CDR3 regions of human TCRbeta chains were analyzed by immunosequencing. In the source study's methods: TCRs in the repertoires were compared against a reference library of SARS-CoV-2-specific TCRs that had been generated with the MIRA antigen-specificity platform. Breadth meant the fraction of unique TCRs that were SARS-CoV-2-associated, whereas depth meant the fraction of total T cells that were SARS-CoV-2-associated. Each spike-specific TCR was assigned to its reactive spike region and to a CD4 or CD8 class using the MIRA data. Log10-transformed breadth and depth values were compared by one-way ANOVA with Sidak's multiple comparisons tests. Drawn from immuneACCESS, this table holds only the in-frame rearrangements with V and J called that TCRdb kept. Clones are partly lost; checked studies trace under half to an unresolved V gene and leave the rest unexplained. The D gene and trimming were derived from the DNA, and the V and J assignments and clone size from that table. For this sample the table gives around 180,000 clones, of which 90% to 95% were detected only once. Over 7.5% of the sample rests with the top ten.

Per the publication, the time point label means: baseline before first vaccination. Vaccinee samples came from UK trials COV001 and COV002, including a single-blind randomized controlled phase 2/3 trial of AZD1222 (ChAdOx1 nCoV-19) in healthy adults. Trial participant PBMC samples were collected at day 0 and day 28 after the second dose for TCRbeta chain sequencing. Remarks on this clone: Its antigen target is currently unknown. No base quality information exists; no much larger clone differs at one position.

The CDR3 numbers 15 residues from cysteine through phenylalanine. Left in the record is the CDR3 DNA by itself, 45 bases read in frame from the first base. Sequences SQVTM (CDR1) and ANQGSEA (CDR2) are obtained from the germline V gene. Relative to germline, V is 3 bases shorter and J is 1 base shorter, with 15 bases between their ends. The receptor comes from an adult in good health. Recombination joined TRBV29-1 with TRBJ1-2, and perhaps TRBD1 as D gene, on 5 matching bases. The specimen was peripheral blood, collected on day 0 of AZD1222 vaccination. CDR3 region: CSVDWAGRDNYGYTF. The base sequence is TGCAGCGTTGATTGGGCAGGGAGGGATAACTATGGCTACACCTTC. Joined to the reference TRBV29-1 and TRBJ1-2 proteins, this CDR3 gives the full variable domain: SAVISQKPSRDICQRGTSLTIQCQVDSQVTMMFWYRQQPGQSLTLIATANQGSEATYESGFVIDKFPISRPNLTFSTLTVSNMSPEDSSIYLCSVDWAGRDNYGYTFGSGTRLTVV.